These 24 T cell receptor beta chains came from one sample sequenced in a study of blood T cell repertoires in COVID-19. Here immunoSEQ multiplex PCR was the method, and the copy in TCRdb shows in-frame clones only, minus some. The sample yields hundreds of thousands of clones, about 90% seen once. Specimen: peripheral blood. Source of these receptors: a middle-aged woman who had recovered from COVID-19.

The chain uses TRBV5-4 and TRBJ2-7; 8 positions agree with TRBD2. CDR1 and CDR2 (germline): SGHNT, YYREEE (reference sequence). CDR3 length equals 16 residues. Trimming at V came to 4 bases and at J to 3 bases, leaving 12 bases not matched to a gene. Here the CDR3 reads CASSPDGSGARYEQYF. DNA for the CDR3: TGTGCCAGCAGCCCGGACGGTAGCGGGGCGCGCTACGAGCAGTACTTC. The full variable domain, rest sourced from reference TRBV5-4 and TRBJ2-7, is ETGVTQSPTHLIKTRGQQVTLRCSSQSGHNTVSWYQQALGQGPQFIFQYYREEENGRGNFPPRFSGLQFPNYSSELNVNALELDDSALYLCASSPDGSGARYEQYFGPGTRLTVT.

This clone was detected once. The rearrangement joins TRBV20-1 to TRBJ1-2, with D perhaps TRBD1 (5 bases). Germline-derived CDR1 and CDR2 are DFQATT and SNEGSKA (reference sequence). The V end was cut by 6 bases, the J end by 6 bases, with 11 bases between. The CDR3 runs 11 residues. CDR3 loop: CSAIRGDGYTF. DNA for the CDR3: TGCAGTGCCATCCGGGGGGATGGCTACACCTTC.

The chain carries TRBV6-5 and TRBJ1-2, with TRBD1 as a possible D gene (5 bases). This CDR3 has 13 amino acids. From germline, CDR1 is MNHEY and CDR2 SVGAGI. Trimming removed 6 bases at V and 8 bases at J, with 16 bases between. As DNA, the CDR3 is TGTGCCAGCAGGGTTAGGGCAGGGTGGGGCTACACCTTC. It encodes CASRVRAGWGYTF.

The CDR3 sequence is CATSASSGGGGQETQYF. Written as DNA, the CDR3 is TGTGCCACCAGTGCGTCTAGCGGGGGGGGCGGGCAAGAGACCCAGTACTTC. This chain links TRBV24-1 with TRBJ2-5; 12 positions agree with TRBD2. CDR1 and CDR2 from the germline V gene are KGHDR and SFDVKD. This CDR3 has 17 residues. V lost 5 bases and J lost 2; bases outside the gene matches: 8.

This rearrangement joins TRBV5-1 to TRBJ1-4, with TRBD1 identical over 8 bases. The CDR3 consists of 15 residues. V trimming: 4 bases; J trimming: 2 bases; junction bases outside the gene matches: 4. Germline-derived CDR1 and CDR2 are SGHRS and YFSETQ. This CDR3 is CASSPSGGTNEKLFF. The CDR3 bases are TGCGCCAGCAGCCCATCAGGGGGCACTAATGAAAAACTGTTTTTT.

This chain connects TRBV2 to TRBJ2-5, with D tentatively TRBD1 (6 bases). This CDR3 has 15 residues. Germline lookup yields CDR1 SNHLY and CDR2 FYNNEI. V was cut by 9 bases and J by 2 bases, with 19 bases left in between. The CDR3 DNA reads as TGTGCCAGTCTGTTGATAAGGGACACACAAGAGACCCAGTACTTC. Translating it yields CASLLIRDTQETQYF. Full variable domain (outside the CDR3, taken from reference TRBV2 and TRBJ2-5): EPEVTQTPSHQVTQMGQEVILRCVPISNHLYFYWYRQILGQKVEFLVSFYNNEISEKSEIFDDQFSVERPDGSNFTLKIRSTKLEDSAMYFCASLLIRDTQETQYFGPGTRLLVL.

The gene calls are TRBV19 and TRBJ1-6; perhaps TRBD1 as D (6 bases). Germline-derived CDR1 and CDR2 are LNHDA and SQIVND (reference sequence). V shed 7 bases and J shed 7 bases, with 17 bases lying between them. CDR3 length: 15 residues. The CDR3 protein is CASIPGGGVNSPLHF. The CDR3 DNA follows: TGTGCCAGTATCCCGGGAGGGGGAGTCAATTCACCCCTCCACTTT.

CDR3 bases: TGTGCCAGCAGCTTAGATTTGGGGGCGGAAGAGTTCTTC. As protein: CASSLDLGAEEFF. The J gene is TRBJ2-1, the V gene TRBV7-9, with D possibly TRBD1 on 6 matching bases. CDR3 length: 13 residues. The V end lost 1 base, the J end lost 14 bases, and 15 bases lay between the germline ends. Germline CDR1 SEHNR, CDR2 FQNEAQ (reference sequence).

CDR3 loop: CASSIRPPDRTSNQPQHF. Here the CDR3 DNA reads TGTGCCAGTAGTATAAGGCCCCCGGACAGGACAAGCAATCAGCCCCAGCATTTT. The chain recombines TRBV19 with TRBJ1-5; 7 bases align to TRBD1. Germline trimming cut 2 bases from V and 1 base from J; bases unmatched to any gene: 11. Looked up from germline, CDR1 is LNHDA and CDR2 is SQIVND (reference sequence). The CDR3 loop spans 18 amino acids. The whole variable domain, filled in from reference TRBV19 and TRBJ1-5, reads DGGITQSPKYLFRKEGQNVTLSCEQNLNHDAMYWYRQDPGQGLRLIYYSQIVNDFQKGDIAEGYSVSREKKESFPLTVTSAQKNPTAFYLCASSIRPPDRTSNQPQHFGDGTRLSIL.

The chain recombines TRBV6-1 with TRBJ1-3; the D is unclear. V dropped 4 bases and J dropped 0 bases, with 16 bases sitting between them. Per germline, CDR1 MNHNS and CDR2 SASEGT. This CDR3 is 17 amino acids long. CDR3 nucleotides: TGTGCCAGCAGTGCCCTAGCAGGCGGAGGCTCTGGAAACACCATATATTTT. As protein: CASSALAGGGSGNTIYF.

This chain uses TRBV5-1 with TRBJ2-5, with TRBD2 matching over 7 bases. This CDR3 has 15 amino acids. V was clipped by 1 base and J by 0 bases; unmatched bases: 3. Looked up from germline, CDR1 is SGHRS and CDR2 is YFSETQ. CDR3 DNA sequence: TGCGCCAGCAGCTTGCGGGCGGGGGACCAAGAGACCCAGTACTTC. This codes for CASSLRAGDQETQYF.

The chain is built from TRBV7-3 and TRBJ2-7; D uncertain. CDR3 length: 10 amino acids. Trimming pared 8 bases from V and 3 bases from J, leaving 5 bases between. In germline, CDR1 is SGHTA, CDR2 FQGTGA. In nucleotides, the CDR3 is TGTGCCAGCGGCCTCTACGAGCAGTACTTC. Its translation is CASGLYEQYF.

This chain joins TRBV4-3 and TRBJ1-1; 7 nucleotides line up with TRBD1. V dropped 4 bases and J dropped 3; count of bases not matched to a gene: 11. The CDR3 loop spans 16 amino acids. In germline, CDR1 is LGHNA, CDR2 YSLEER. The chain's CDR3 is CASSRAVTGLYTEAFF. The CDR3 region has the DNA TGCGCCAGCAGCCGAGCAGTGACAGGGCTGTACACTGAAGCTTTCTTT.

The genes are TRBV7-9 and TRBJ1-3; tentative D call: TRBD1 (6 bases). CDR3 length: 13 residues. Trimming took 5 bases from V and 6 from J, leaving 11 bases between them. Germline values: CDR1 SEHNR, CDR2 FQNEAQ (reference sequence). The CDR3 DNA sequence: TGTGCCAGCAGCCGGACAGCGGAAAACACCATATATTTT. Translated, it gives CASSRTAENTIYF. The full variable domain, with the rest looked up from reference TRBV7-9 and TRBJ1-3, is DTGVSQNPRHKITKRGQNVTFRCDPISEHNRLYWYRQTLGQGPEFLTYFQNEAQLEKSRLLSDRFSAERPKGSFSTLEIQRTEQGDSAMYLCASSRTAENTIYFGEGSWLTVV.

This rearrangement joins TRBV7-2 to TRBJ2-7; D ambiguous. Germline-derived CDR1 and CDR2 are SGHTA and FQGNSA. The CDR3 is 13 residues long. Trimming pared 2 bases from V and 6 bases from J, leaving 11 bases between. This CDR3 reads CASSLSRNGEQYF. The CDR3 DNA reads as TGTGCCAGCAGCTTAAGTAGAAACGGCGAGCAGTACTTC.

V gene TRBV18 combines with J gene TRBJ2-1; unclear D gene. Germline CDR1 KGHSH, CDR2 LQKENI. This CDR3 region has 14 residues. V was pared by 3 bases and J by 5 bases, with 11 bases between. The DNA of the CDR3 is TGTGCCAGCTCACCGTTGACTCGAGACAATGAGCAGTTCTTC. Translating gives CASSPLTRDNEQFF.

The V call is TRBV19, the J call TRBJ1-2; the match to TRBD1 covers 7 bases. Per germline, CDR1 LNHDA and CDR2 SQIVND (reference sequence). The CDR3 sequence is 12 residues long. The J segment lost 4 bases and the V segment lost 7 bases, leaving 3 bases of the junction unmatched. CDR3 coding DNA: TGTGCCAGTAACAGGGGCATCTATGGCTACACCTTC. It specifies CASNRGIYGYTF.

This chain joins TRBV6-1 and TRBJ2-2; 10 bases agree with TRBD1. V lost 4 bases to trimming and J lost 0 bases; unmatched junction nucleotides: 8. The germline V gene encodes CDR1 MNHNS and CDR2 SASEGT. CDR3 length: 18 amino acids. The CDR3 here is CASSVRGGQGSNTGELFF. CDR3 DNA: TGTGCCAGCAGTGTCAGGGGGGGACAGGGGTCGAACACCGGGGAGCTGTTTTTT.

This clone appeared a single time. The J gene is TRBJ2-7, the V gene TRBV23-1, with D possibly being TRBD2 (5 bases). TRBV23-1 is reported as an ORF; its role is uncertain. The CDR3 sequence is 15 residues long. Trimming removed 0 bases from V and 2 bases from J, with 11 bases in between. CDR3 sequence: CASSQSVWGAYEQYF. The CDR3, as DNA: TGCGCCAGCAGTCAATCGGTCTGGGGAGCCTACGAGCAGTACTTC.

The chain's CDR3 is CASSLGTGANSPLHF. The CDR3 DNA sequence: TGTGCCAGCAGTTTAGGGACAGGGGCTAATTCACCCCTCCACTTT. The genes are TRBV28 and TRBJ1-6, with TRBD1 matching over 10 bases. V shed 2 bases, J shed 6 bases, and the junction held 1 base outside the gene matches. This CDR3 comprises 15 residues. Germline values: CDR1 MDHEN, CDR2 SYDVKM.

This clone was recorded once. J is TRBJ2-7 and V is TRBV5-4; TRBD1 agrees at 8 bases. Trimming removed 4 bases from V and 0 bases from J; junction bases left unmatched: 6. The CDR3 contains 15 residues. Germline CDR1 and CDR2: SGHNT and YYREEE (reference sequence). CDR3 sequence: CASSGAGGSSYEQYF. CDR3 nucleotide sequence: TGTGCCAGCAGCGGAGCAGGGGGCAGCTCCTACGAGCAGTACTTC.

As concerns this clone: At the DNA level, this CDR3 is encoded by other sequences in the same sample as well. CDR3 amino acids: CASSQRGQGNEKLFF. The CDR3 DNA reads as TGTGCCAGCAGCCAAAGGGGACAGGGTAATGAAAAACTGTTTTTT. The V and J genes are TRBV3-1 (or the pseudogene TRBV3-2) and TRBJ1-4, with 9 bases fitting TRBD1. This CDR3 is 15 amino acids long. The germline V gene has CDR1 LGHDT and CDR2 YNNKEL (reference sequence). The ends lost 2 bases at V and 4 bases at J; junction bases unmatched: 2.

Only a few counts were recorded for this clone. The genes are TRBV5-1 and TRBJ1-1, with a tentative D call TRBD1 (5 bases). V was cut by 0 bases and J by 3 bases, with 12 bases left in between. CDR3 length: 15 amino acids. Per the germline V gene, CDR1 is SGHRS and CDR2 is YFSETQ. The CDR3 bases are TGCGCCAGCAGCTTGGCGGGGGGAGTGGACACTGAAGCTTTCTTT. The encoded protein is CASSLAGGVDTEAFF. The variable domain in full, with the rest retrieved from reference TRBV5-1 and TRBJ1-1, is KAGVTQTPRYLIKTRGQQVTLSCSPISGHRSVSWYQQTPGQGLQFLFEYFSETQRNKGNFPGRFSGRQFSNSRSEMNVSTLELGDSALYLCASSLAGGVDTEAFFGQGTRLTVV.

The chain uses TRBV5-1 and TRBJ2-7, with 8 nucleotides matching TRBD1. With 4 bases clipped from V and 11 bases from J, the junction kept 11 bases outside the gene matches. The CDR3 totals 13 residues. Germline CDR1 reads SGHRS; CDR2 reads YFSETQ. CDR3 in amino acids: CASSEGTGATEYF. As DNA, the CDR3 is TGCGCCAGCAGCGAAGGGACAGGAGCGACTGAGTACTTC.